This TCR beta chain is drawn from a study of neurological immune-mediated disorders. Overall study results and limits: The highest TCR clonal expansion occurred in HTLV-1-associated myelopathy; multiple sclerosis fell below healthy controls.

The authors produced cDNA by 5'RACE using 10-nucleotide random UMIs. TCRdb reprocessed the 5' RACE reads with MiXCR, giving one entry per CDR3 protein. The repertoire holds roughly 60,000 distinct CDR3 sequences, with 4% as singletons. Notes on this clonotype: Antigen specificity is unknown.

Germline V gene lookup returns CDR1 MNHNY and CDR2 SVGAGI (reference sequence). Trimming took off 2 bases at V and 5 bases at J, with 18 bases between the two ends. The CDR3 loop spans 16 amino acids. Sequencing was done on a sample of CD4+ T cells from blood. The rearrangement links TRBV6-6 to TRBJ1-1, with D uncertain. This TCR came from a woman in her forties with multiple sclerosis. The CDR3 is CASSYPTSSGGTEAFF. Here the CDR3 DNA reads TGTGCCAGCAGTTACCCCACATCATCGGGAGGGACTGAAGCTTTCTTT.